Here is one T cell receptor beta chain with its context. Its target is unknown. The data originate from a study of cytomegalovirus exposure and HLA in healthy donors. Using immunoSEQ multiplex PCR, the repertoire was profiled, and TCRdb retains in-frame clones only, with some absent. The table records some 170,000 clones, 75% to 90% of them present only once. The donors were part of the validation cohort, which consisted of some 120 subjects and was separate from the first cohort of about 670 subjects. Study results and limitations: Specificity for CMV antigens was confirmed in vitro for three of the CMV-associated chains.

The germline CDR1 and CDR2 sequences are SGDLS and YYNGEE. The CDR3 has 15 amino acids. Trimming left V 1 base short and J 6 bases short, with 15 bases between. Material for sequencing was PBMCs. The V and J genes are TRBV9 and TRBJ2-3, with D maybe TRBD1 (6 bases). This sequence was found in a woman between 18 and 30 years old in good health and CMV-seronegative. The CDR3 bases are TGTGCCAGCAGCGTAATTAGAGGGGGAGTCGATACGCAGTATTTT. It codes for CASSVIRGGVDTQYF.